This is a list of T cell receptor beta chains from one sample in a study of regulatory T cells in long-lasting Graves disease. TCRdb re-called the multiplex PCR reads through MiXCR, storing one row per CDR3 protein. The table records approximately 500,000 distinct CDR3 sequences, 20% to 25% of them present only once. Material: peripheral blood mononuclear cells (PBMCs), obtained when the disease was refractory, from a patient treated with antithyroid drugs. The receptors come from a female donor with Graves disease. CDR3s leave out the opening cysteine and the closing phenylalanine or tryptophan. Fields, in order: J gene, V gene, CDR3 length, CDR3 protein.

TRBJ2-4 | TRBV6-2/TRBV6-3 | 12 | ASTPAVPKNIQY
TRBJ2-7 | TRBV30 | 9 | ALSTAVEQY
TRBJ2-1 | TRBV6-1 | 14 | ASDRGRAGRGNEQF
TRBJ1-6 | TRBV7-8 | 18 | ASSSTGQGPKSSYNSPLH
TRBJ1-5 | TRBV6-1 | 11 | ASRNGGIQPQH
TRBJ2-2 | TRBV6-2/TRBV6-3 | 15 | ASSSSRLAGDVGELF
TRBJ1-6 | TRBV3-1 | 12 | ASSPRTVESPLH
TRBJ1-4 | TRBV6-5 | 13 | ASSYSGYANEKLF
TRBJ1-2 | TRBV7-8 | 11 | ASSLEQGGGYT
TRBJ2-2 | TRBV7-9 | 14 | ASSSTGVGLTGELL
TRBJ2-6 | TRBV7-2 | 15 | ASSSRQGRSGANVLT
TRBJ2-7 | TRBV28 | 15 | ASSSLTVTGVPYEQY
TRBJ2-5 | TRBV19 | 10 | ASSMGQETQY
TRBJ1-2 | TRBV28 | 14 | ASSSGTGGVLSGYT
TRBJ2-7 | TRBV6-2/TRBV6-3 | 11 | ASTDPTGGEQY
TRBJ2-7 | TRBV28 | 11 | ASSPDTAYEQY
TRBJ1-4 | TRBV12-3/TRBV12-4 | 11 | ASRPIENEKLF
TRBJ2-7 | TRBV10-3 | 11 | AISGHGTYEQY
TRBJ2-7 | TRBV20-1 | 13 | SASILAGGPYEQY
TRBJ1-1 | TRBV29-1 | 9 | SVGQATEAF
TRBJ1-1 | TRBV20-1 | 12 | SARNDRASTEAF
TRBJ1-5 | TRBV28 | 13 | ASSFWGGSNQPQH
TRBJ1-5 | TRBV28 | 10 | ASSPVPQPQH
TRBJ2-7 | TRBV28 | 13 | ASSPGTGGRYEQY
TRBJ1-2 | TRBV25-1 | 17 | ASSDRAGGATGPHYGYT
TRBJ2-7 | TRBV6-9 | 13 | ANSYDPDPWREQY
TRBJ1-1 | TRBV2 | 13 | ASSLQGGENTEAF
TRBJ1-1 | TRBV11-2 | 12 | ASAGGAGNTEAF
TRBJ2-7 | TRBV7-2 | 13 | ASSTRDRGAYEQY
TRBJ2-5 | TRBV3-1 | 13 | ASSQGTGGQETQY
TRBJ1-6 | TRBV7-8 | 16 | ASSLVLRGSSYNSPLH
TRBJ2-7 | TRBV27 | 12 | ASSLWGGPYEQY
TRBJ2-5 | TRBV30 | 10 | ARSTLQETQY
TRBJ1-5 | TRBV30 | 13 | AWSGPGGVTQPQH
TRBJ2-7 | TRBV27 | 12 | ASSLGGGPPEQY
TRBJ2-7 | TRBV11-2 | 15 | ASSPTVASGRAFEQY
TRBJ2-5 | TRBV28 | 15 | ASSSRQGWNLGETQY
TRBJ2-7 | TRBV12-3/TRBV12-4 | 14 | ASSPAGTGGAYEQY
TRBJ1-4 | TRBV7-2 | 12 | ASSLGRGDEKLF
TRBJ1-3 | TRBV9 | 15 | ASSVDGEISSGNTIY
TRBJ1-5 | TRBV6-9 | 14 | ASSYLTGFSNQPQH
TRBJ1-1 | TRBV6-2/TRBV6-3 | 13 | SSSYRLPMITEAF
TRBJ2-1 | TRBV2 | 12 | ASSKDRNYNEQF
TRBJ2-7 | TRBV7-9 | 17 | ASTTPRSGVSPRPNEQY
TRBJ2-2 | TRBV7-9 | 11 | ASRIGNTGELF
TRBJ2-2 | TRBV15 | 14 | ATSETTPANTGELF
TRBJ1-2 | TRBV12-3/TRBV12-4 | 11 | ASSPAKWSGYT
TRBJ2-2 | TRBV11-3 | 13 | ASSSGRGPAGELF
TRBJ1-4 | TRBV28 | 12 | ASSLSDTTGKLF
TRBJ1-1 | TRBV12-3/TRBV12-4 | 10 | ASTRSNTEAF
TRBJ1-4 | TRBV14 | 14 | ASSQEMNRAGEKLF